Only a few counts were recorded for the clone carrying this T cell receptor (beta chain). Its specificity is unknown. CDR3 length: 14 amino acids. Germline CDR1 is SGHDT and CDR2 is YYEEEE. V dropped 1 base and J dropped 1 base, with 6 bases sitting between them. TCRdb reanalysed the 5' RACE reads using MiXCR and keeps one entry per CDR3 protein. The sample lists tens of thousands of distinct CDR3 sequences; around 27% were seen once. The sample belongs to a study of T-cell memory formation after mild COVID-19. Study at large: In these data, TCR clusters were largely donor specific.

Study-wide findings and caveats: Day 15 to 85 contracting clones showed balanced CD4/CD8; later expanders leaned CD4+. The CD4+ clones that contracted clustered mainly within CM and EM, and the CD8+ clones concentrated in EMRA. Second-wave clones reaching peak frequency on day 37 lacked confirmed SARS-CoV-2 specificity.

This TCR derives from a man younger than 30 who had mild COVID-19 (a few samples of this study predate the infection). Cell type and time point are not known. The sample comprised PBMCs or a T cell subset sorted from them (not recorded which). The chain is built from TRBV5-6 and TRBJ1-5; no clear D gene. As DNA, the CDR3 is TGTGCCAGCAGCTTGTGGGGAAGCAATCAGCCCCAGCATTTT. Residues: CASSLWGSNQPQHF.